This T cell receptor beta chain comes out of a study of T cell repertoires in cytomegalovirus infection. At the level of the study: Signatures in public TCR beta sequences pointed to both CMV infection and matching HLA type. General observations from the study: Dominating the ex vivo response were HLA-C-restricted CMV-specific TCR beta clonotypes.

TCRdb fed the reads into MiXCR, producing one record per CDR3 protein. The sample has 500,000 or so distinct CDR3 sequences; approximately 17% are singletons. Notes on this clonotype: Its antigen remains unidentified.

The CDR3 totals 14 residues. V lost 6 bases, J lost 6 bases, and 15 bases lay in between. The germline gives CDR1 MNHEY, CDR2 SMNVEV (reference sequence). The material sequenced was CD8+ T cells from PBMCs. The rearrangement uses TRBV27 and TRBJ1-5, with D perhaps TRBD1 (6 bases). The receptor comes from a human donor in good health (CMV status not recorded). Some clones in this sample may be carry-over from other donors' samples. CDR3 coding DNA: TGTGCCAGCAGGGCACAGGGAGGGGGTCAGCCCCAGCATTTT. Its translation: CASRAQGGGQPQHF.